Given below is one T cell receptor beta chain in context. The entry originates in a study of CD8 T cells in Susac syndrome. Random hexamers were used to reverse transcribe roughly 0.45 to 1 ug of RNA. In TCRdb, the immunoSEQ multiplex PCR reads were re-called with MiXCR into one record per CDR3 protein. The sample includes 70,000 or so distinct CDR3 sequences, approximately 95% of them seen just once. The sequence derives from a human donor in good health. Sequenced input: CD8+ T cells from PBMCs.

The CDR3 DNA reads as TGTGCCACCGCGAAGAGAGGGGCTGAAGCTTTCTTT. It specifies CATAKRGAEAFF. This chain uses TRBV27 with TRBJ1-1; a possible D gene is TRBD1 (5 bases). The CDR3 is made up of 12 amino acids. The germline CDR1 and CDR2 sequences are MNHEY and SMNVEV (reference sequence). V lost 10 bases, J lost 6 bases, and 15 bases lay in between.